The 21 T cell receptor beta chains listed next were all sequenced from one sample in a study of Graves' ophthalmopathy and Graves' hyperthyroidism. Amplified TCR beta CDR3 regions were obtained using RNA transcripts as template. RT-PCR in the first round used HTBI primers; a second-round multiplex PCR followed. TCRdb reanalysed the multiplex PCR reads using MiXCR and keeps one entry per CDR3 protein. The sample records 650,000 to 900,000 distinct CDR3 sequences, roughly 40% being singletons. The sample was peripheral blood. Every receptor here comes from an adult man with Graves' ophthalmopathy.

In its sample, this clonotype was seen many times. The chain uses TRBV6-4 and TRBJ1-2; D may be TRBD1 (6 bases). CDR1 and CDR2 from the germline V gene are MRHNA and SNTAGT. The ends were cut back, 5 bases at V and 6 bases at J, with 13 bases in the middle. The CDR3 runs 13 residues. The CDR3 region is CASSPYRDDGYTF. The CDR3, as DNA: TGTGCCAGCAGTCCCTACAGGGACGATGGCTACACCTTC.

The V call is TRBV14, the J call TRBJ1-6; D may be TRBD1 (6 bases). This CDR3 is built from 16 residues. V dropped 1 base and J dropped 7 bases, with 14 bases sitting between them. CDR1 and CDR2 from the germline V gene are SGHDN and FVKESK. CDR3 in amino acids: CASSQVGGARNSPLHF. DNA for the CDR3: TGTGCCAGCAGCCAAGTAGGGGGGGCGCGAAATTCACCCCTCCACTTT.

This clonotype came up a few times. The chain is built from TRBV19 and TRBJ1-5; D may be TRBD1 (6 bases). V lost 6 bases and J 5 bases, leaving 8 bases between the germline ends. Germline V lookup: CDR1 LNHDA, CDR2 SQIVND (reference sequence). The CDR3 consists of 12 residues. The CDR3 sequence: CASRQGHQPQHF. DNA for the CDR3: TGTGCCAGTAGGCAGGGGCATCAGCCCCAGCATTTT. Based on the CDR3 plus reference TRBV19 and TRBJ1-5, the full variable domain is DGGITQSPKYLFRKEGQNVTLSCEQNLNHDAMYWYRQDPGQGLRLIYYSQIVNDFQKGDIAEGYSVSREKKESFPLTVTSAQKNPTAFYLCASRQGHQPQHFGDGTRLSIL.

This chain uses TRBV9 with TRBJ2-3; D unclear. The V gene's germline CDR1 is SGDLS and CDR2 YYNGEE. The V gene lost 4 bases and the J gene lost 4 bases, with 7 bases spanning the gap. The CDR3 is made up of 12 amino acids. CDR3 nucleotide sequence: TGTGCCAGCAGCCTAGACCCAGATACGCAGTATTTT. This encodes CASSLDPDTQYF.

With respect to this clonotype: One end of the junction is discordant with germline, which a read error may explain. The chain couples TRBV20-1 to TRBJ1-1, with 7 bases matching TRBD1. This CDR3 region has 15 residues. Looked up from germline, CDR1 is DFQATT and CDR2 is SNEGSKA (reference sequence). This CDR3 is CSAGDLGQQNTEAFF. In nucleotides, the CDR3 is TGCAGTGCTGGAGATTTGGGACAGCAGAACACTGAAGCTTTCTTT.

For this clonotype: Being one base from a much bigger clone, this may be a read error. V usage is TRBV19 and J usage is TRBJ2-6, with D perhaps matching TRBD1 (6 bases). Germline CDR1 and CDR2: LNHDA and SQIVND (reference sequence). The CDR3 length is 17 residues. The CDR3 reads CANSIFRGRSGANVLTF. The CDR3 nucleotides are TGTGCCAATAGTATTTTCAGGGGACGCTCTGGGGCCAACGTCCTGACTTTC.

The chain carries TRBV7-9 and TRBJ1-1; perhaps TRBD1 as D (6 bases). Germline values: CDR1 SEHNR, CDR2 FQNEAQ (reference sequence). This CDR3 contains 14 residues. Trimming removed 7 bases at V and 5 bases at J, with 17 bases between. The CDR3, as DNA: TGTGCCAGCACCCCCGAAACAACAGGGACTGAAGCTTTCTTT. This translates into CASTPETTGTEAFF.

This clonotype was recorded at least ten times. This chain links TRBV29-1 with TRBJ1-2, with 10 bases identical to TRBD1. Trimming removed 4 bases from V and 6 bases from J; junction bases left unmatched: 2. The germline CDR1 and CDR2 sequences are SQVTM and ANQGSEA. The CDR3 sequence is 12 residues long. Here the CDR3 reads CSVGQGANGYTF. CDR3 DNA: TGCAGCGTTGGACAGGGGGCGAATGGCTACACCTTC.

The J gene is TRBJ2-2, the V gene TRBV9; D is perhaps TRBD2 (6 bases). Germline V gene data show CDR1 as SGDLS and CDR2 as YYNGEE. CDR3 length: 16 residues. V lost 0 bases and J lost 5, with 14 bases in between. CDR3 loop: CASSVDRQGGTGELFF. The CDR3 DNA reads as TGTGCCAGCAGCGTAGATAGGCAGGGAGGAACCGGGGAGCTGTTTTTT.

The chain employs TRBV7-2 and TRBJ2-5; 9 bases are shared with TRBD1. Germline lookup yields CDR1 SGHTA and CDR2 FQGNSA. The CDR3 has 13 amino acids. After removal of 11 bases from V and 3 bases from J, the junction contained 7 bases not matched to a gene. The DNA for the CDR3 is TGTGCCTGGAGTGGGACAGGGAAAGAGACCCAGTACTTC. This codes for CAWSGTGKETQYF.

This chain uses TRBV6-5 with TRBJ2-5; D call uncertain. The length of the CDR3 is 14 residues. Germline assignment: CDR1 MNHEY and CDR2 SVGAGI. Trimming stripped 3 bases from V and 2 bases from J, with 10 bases between. The CDR3 region is CASSYVQEQETQYF. For the CDR3, the DNA is TGTGCCAGCAGTTATGTGCAGGAACAAGAGACCCAGTACTTC.

The rearrangement links TRBV7-2 to TRBJ2-5; 10 positions agree with TRBD2. V trimming: 3 bases; J trimming: 5 bases; junction bases outside the gene matches: 9. The germline V gene has CDR1 SGHTA and CDR2 FQGNSA. The CDR3 is 16 amino acids. This CDR3 reads CASSLTASGGLETQYF. CDR3 nucleotide sequence: TGTGCCAGCAGCTTGACGGCTAGCGGGGGTTTGGAGACCCAGTACTTC.

As to this clonotype: The junction and the germline gene differ at one end; a read error may be behind it. This chain connects TRBV20-1 to TRBJ2-2, with a possible D match to TRBD1 (6 bases). Germline loops: CDR1 DFQATT, CDR2 SNEGSKA (reference sequence). This CDR3 contains 11 residues. The CDR3 bases are TGCAGTGCGGAAAGGTTAGGGGGGCTGTTTTTT. Protein product: CSAERLGGLFF.

The chain has TRBV20-1 and TRBJ2-2, with 11 nucleotides matching TRBD2. V shed 5 bases, J shed 7 bases, and the junction held 18 bases outside the gene matches. This CDR3 comprises 18 residues. The germline V gene has CDR1 DFQATT and CDR2 SNEGSKA (reference sequence). The CDR3 bases are TGCAGTGCTCTCGCGATAAGGCAACTAGCGGGGGTAGGCGGGGAGCTGTTTTTT. Its translation: CSALAIRQLAGVGGELFF.

Only a few counts were recorded for this clonotype. The chain couples TRBV9 to TRBJ2-7; either TRBD1 or TRBD2 may fit D (7 bases each). Germline V lookup: CDR1 SGDLS, CDR2 YYNGEE. The CDR3 runs to 15 residues. V was cut by 3 bases and J by 0 bases, with 13 bases left in between. CDR3 nucleotide sequence: TGTGCCAGCAGCGCGCAGGGGGGGACCTCCTACGAGCAGTACTTC. Amino acids: CASSAQGGTSYEQYF. Looking up the rest from reference TRBV9 and TRBJ2-7 gives the full variable domain: DSGVTQTPKHLITATGQRVTLRCSPRSGDLSVYWYQQSLDQGLQFLIQYYNGEERAKGNILERFSAQQFPDLHSELNLSSLELGDSALYFCASSAQGGTSYEQYFGPGTRLTVT.

This rearrangement joins TRBV20-1 to TRBJ2-3; D unresolved. There are 17 residues in the CDR3. V dropped 0 bases and J dropped 4 bases, with 20 bases sitting between them. The germline gives CDR1 DFQATT, CDR2 SNEGSKA (reference sequence). The chain's CDR3 is CSARDTWTGIGADTQYF. The CDR3 DNA follows: TGCAGTGCTAGAGATACTTGGACGGGCATTGGTGCAGATACGCAGTATTTT.

This clonotype came up many times. The gene calls are TRBV5-6 and TRBJ2-7, with D possibly being TRBD1 (6 bases). The V gene's germline CDR1 is SGHDT and CDR2 YYEEEE. The CDR3 covers 14 residues. V lost 4 bases to trimming and J lost 4 bases, with 15 bases between them. CDR3 protein: CASSRTGSEYEQYF. CDR3 in DNA: TGTGCCAGCAGCCGAACAGGGTCGGAGTACGAGCAGTACTTC.

The chain's CDR3 is CASSPQAGAEQYF. The CDR3 nucleotides are TGTGCCAGCAGCCCCCAAGCGGGAGCCGAGCAGTACTTC. The rearrangement links TRBV11-2 to TRBJ2-7, with 8 bases lining up with TRBD2. CDR3 length equals 13 residues. V gave up 5 bases and J gave up 6 bases; unmatched junction bases: 6. From germline, CDR1 is SGHAT and CDR2 FQNNGV. The variable domain in full, with the rest retrieved from reference TRBV11-2 and TRBJ2-7, is EAGVAQSPRYKIIEKRQSVAFWCNPISGHATLYWYQQILGQGPKLLIQFQNNGVVDDSQLPKDRFSAERLKGVDSTLKIQPAKLEDSAVYLCASSPQAGAEQYFGPGTRLTVT.

This clonotype was recorded once. The chain carries TRBV24-1 and TRBJ2-3, with no clear D. This CDR3 has 16 residues. Germline assignment: CDR1 KGHDR and CDR2 SFDVKD. V gave up 1 base and J gave up 0 bases, with 10 bases separating them. The CDR3 sequence: CATSDFGAQSTDTQYF. The CDR3 region has the DNA TGTGCCACCAGTGATTTTGGCGCCCAGAGCACAGATACGCAGTATTTT.

A note on this clonotype: A far larger clone is only one base removed, so a read error is likely. The J gene is TRBJ1-4, the V gene TRBV7-9; D is uncertain. V was trimmed by 1 base and J by 10 bases, leaving 7 bases between them. Germline CDR1 reads SEHNR; CDR2 reads FQNEAQ (reference sequence). CDR3 length: 12 amino acids. CDR3 sequence: CASSLGGGKLFF. Here the CDR3 DNA reads TGTGCCAGCAGCTTAGGAGGAGGAAAACTGTTTTTT.

This rearrangement joins TRBV2 to TRBJ2-5; TRBD2 might be the D (5 bases). Germline assignment: CDR1 SNHLY and CDR2 FYNNEI. The CDR3 extends over 15 amino acids. The V end was cut by 5 bases, the J end by 4 bases, with 17 bases between. The CDR3 loop is CASSYSAGLGETQYF. The CDR3 region has the DNA TGTGCCAGCAGTTACTCGGCAGGACTTGGAGAGACCCAGTACTTC.